These 8 T cell receptor beta chains were sequenced from one sample in a study of cytotoxic CD8 clonotypes in ibrutinib-treated CLL. Generated by immunoSEQ multiplex PCR, the TCRdb table keeps only in-frame clones and is missing some. The profile covers about 300,000 clones, with 76% appearing a single time and roughly 5% taken by the ten largest. Sequencing used PBMCs, obtained at disease progression, from a patient treated with ibrutinib. The receptors stem from a human donor with chronic lymphocytic leukemia.

The chain combines TRBV9 with TRBJ2-5; TRBD1 agrees at 7 bases. Germline loops: CDR1 SGDLS, CDR2 YYNGEE. The ends lost 4 bases at V and 4 bases at J; junction bases unmatched: 10. The CDR3 is 15 residues long. The CDR3 DNA reads as TGTGCCAGCAGCCCCGAGACAGGGCCGGGAGAGACCCAGTACTTC. This sequence encodes CASSPETGPGETQYF.

V and J are TRBV6-6 and TRBJ2-3, with D perhaps matching TRBD1 (6 bases). Per the germline V gene, CDR1 is MNHNY and CDR2 is SVGAGI (reference sequence). Trimming removed 7 bases at V and 2 bases at J, with 16 bases between. This CDR3 spans 15 amino acids. The CDR3 sequence is CASTDQRQATDTQYF. CDR3 sequence (DNA): TGTGCCAGCACCGACCAACGACAGGCCACAGATACGCAGTATTTT.

The V gene is TRBV2, the J gene TRBJ2-1, with TRBD2 identical over 8 bases. Per the germline V gene, CDR1 is SNHLY and CDR2 is FYNNEI. The J segment lost 0 bases and the V segment lost 4 bases, leaving 23 bases of the junction unmatched. The CDR3 consists of 22 residues. CDR3 DNA: TGTGCCAGCAGTGTCATGCAAACGGGGGGGCCGACCCGGTTGAGCTCCTACAATGAGCAGTTCTTC. Translated: CASSVMQTGGPTRLSSYNEQFF.

This rearrangement joins TRBV12-2 to TRBJ2-3; the D call of TRBD2 is as the table states it, not checked on the DNA. TRBV12-2 is flagged as a pseudogene. This CDR3 comprises 20 residues. The CDR3 region is CASRLVPIFLAGGRGDTQYF. The CDR3 bases are TGTGCAAGTCGCTTAGTCCCCATTTTTCTAGCGGGGGGCCGAGGAGATACGCAGTATTTT.

This clone was found once. The chain has TRBV5-1 and TRBJ2-7; 7 bases agree with TRBD1. Germline loops: CDR1 SGHRS, CDR2 YFSETQ. The V segment lost 2 bases and the J segment 5 bases; nucleotides outside the gene matches: 7. The CDR3 is 14 amino acids. In DNA, the CDR3 is TGCGCCAGCAGCTTTAAGACAGGGTCTAACGAGCAGTACTTC. This sequence encodes CASSFKTGSNEQYF.

The table lists this clone with a count of one. The chain joins TRBV6-6 to TRBJ2-7; no clear D gene. The CDR3 is 13 residues long. In germline, CDR1 is MNHNY, CDR2 SVGAGI (reference sequence). The V and J ends lost 0 bases and 5 bases respectively, with 8 bases between them. DNA for the CDR3: TGTGCCAGCAGTTACTCGGTGGGGAACGAGCAGTACTTC. It specifies CASSYSVGNEQYF.

The rearrangement joins TRBV15 to TRBJ1-5; D is unresolved. The CDR3 has 13 amino acids. The ends were cut back, 2 bases at V and 8 bases at J, with 10 bases in the middle. Germline CDR1 and CDR2: LNHNV and YYDKDF (reference sequence). This chain's CDR3 is CATSRSYTEPQHF. The CDR3 DNA is TGTGCCACCAGCAGAAGCTACACGGAGCCCCAGCATTTT.

This chain connects TRBV6-1 to TRBJ1-5; D possibly corresponds to TRBD1 (6 bases). The V end was cut by 4 bases, the J end by 6 bases, with 22 bases between. This CDR3 spans 17 amino acids. Per the germline V gene, CDR1 is MNHNS and CDR2 is SASEGT. The CDR3 loop reads CASSVLPTRGWCQPQHF. The CDR3, as DNA: TGTGCCAGCAGTGTCCTCCCGACGAGGGGGTGGTGTCAGCCCCAGCATTTT.